The TCR beta chain under discussion was sequenced for a study of metastatic and nonmetastatic thyroid tumors. Study in general: Across peripheral blood and tumor or nodule tissue samples taken from malignant and benign thyroid patients, the repertoires were compared with one another.

Per the original methods: It was from CDR3 differences across clinicopathological groups that a distant-metastasis classifier for papillary thyroid cancer was built. TCRdb re-called the PCR reads with MiXCR. TCRdb's processing, not the authors', yielded these V and J calls. The sample lists about 92,000 clones; about 15% were seen once. This clone was counted a few times. The antigen is unknown. General study points: Reportedly, malignant thyroid tumors had significantly higher TCR beta diversity than benign nodules, in blood and tumor.

Thyroid surgery had not been preceded by any treatment in any patient. The sample consisted of blood. The receptor was derived from a female donor with papillary thyroid cancer or a benign thyroid nodule (not recorded which). Some clones in this sample may be carry-over from other donors' samples.

CDR3 nucleotide sequence: TGTGCCAGCAGTCCGATCCGGGACAGAGACAATGAGCAGTTCTTC. Translating gives CASSPIRDRDNEQFF. This rearrangement joins TRBV6-1 to TRBJ2-1, with 7 bases lining up with TRBD1. CDR3 length equals 15 residues. In germline, CDR1 is MNHNS, CDR2 SASEGT. Unmatched junction bases numbered 9, after V lost 5 bases and J lost 5 bases.